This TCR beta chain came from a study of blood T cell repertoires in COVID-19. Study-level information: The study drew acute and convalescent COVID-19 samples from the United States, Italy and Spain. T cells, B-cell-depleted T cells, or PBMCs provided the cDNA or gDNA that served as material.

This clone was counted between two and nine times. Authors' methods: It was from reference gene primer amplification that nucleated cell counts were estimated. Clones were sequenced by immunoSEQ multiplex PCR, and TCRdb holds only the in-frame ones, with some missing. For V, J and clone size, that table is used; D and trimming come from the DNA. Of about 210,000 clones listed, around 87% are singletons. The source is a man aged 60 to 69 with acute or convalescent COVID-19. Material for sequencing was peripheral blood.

Here the CDR3 reads CASSNSRGNNSPLHF. The DNA of the CDR3 is TGTGCCAGCAGTAATAGTCGGGGGAATAATTCACCCCTCCACTTT. The chain employs TRBV9 and TRBJ1-6; a possible D gene is TRBD1 (5 bases). Per germline, CDR1 SGDLS and CDR2 YYNGEE. V was clipped by 5 bases and J by 5 bases, with 14 bases between them. The CDR3 extends over 15 amino acids.